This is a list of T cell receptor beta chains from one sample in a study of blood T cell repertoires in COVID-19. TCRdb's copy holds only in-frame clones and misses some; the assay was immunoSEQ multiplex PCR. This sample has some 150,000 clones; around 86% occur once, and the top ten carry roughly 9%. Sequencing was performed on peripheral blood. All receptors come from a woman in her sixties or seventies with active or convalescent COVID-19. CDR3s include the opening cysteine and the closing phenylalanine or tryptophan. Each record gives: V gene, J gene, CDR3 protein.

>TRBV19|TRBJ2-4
CASRPTSGLLNIQYF
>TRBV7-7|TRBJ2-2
CASKQSSIDTGELFF
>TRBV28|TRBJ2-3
CASSLSQLAIDTQYF
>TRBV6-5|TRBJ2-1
CASSSTSGRQNEQFF
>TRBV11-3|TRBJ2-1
CASSGRGNEQFF
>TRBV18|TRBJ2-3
CASSPTWGPITDTQYF
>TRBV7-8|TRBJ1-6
CASEQGNYNSPLHF
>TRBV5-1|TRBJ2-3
CASSGGARTDTQYF
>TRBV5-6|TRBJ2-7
CASSLGQGNPYEQYF
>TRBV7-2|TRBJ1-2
CASSPRQTANYGYTF
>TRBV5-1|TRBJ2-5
CASSLAGASGQETQYF
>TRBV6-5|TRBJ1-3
CATAGDRTVGNTIYF
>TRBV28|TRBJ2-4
CAGSLLPQGLAKNIQYF
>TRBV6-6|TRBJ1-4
CATAFTTDEKLFF
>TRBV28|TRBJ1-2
CASSPPWGGANYGYTF
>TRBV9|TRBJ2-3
CASSVGQPSTDTQYF
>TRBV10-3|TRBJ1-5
CAISEGTGNQPQHF
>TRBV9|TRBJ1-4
CASSVATGGGGEKLFF
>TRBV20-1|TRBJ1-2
CSASPHDRGEGGYTF
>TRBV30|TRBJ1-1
CAWTREGGTEAFF
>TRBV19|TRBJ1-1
CASSPIWDIGAEAFF
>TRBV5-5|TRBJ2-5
CASSLEGVGAQYF
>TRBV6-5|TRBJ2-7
CASSLESSSYEQYF